A selection of T cell receptor beta chains follows, all from one sample in a study of cytomegalovirus exposure and HLA in healthy donors. Profiled with immunoSEQ multiplex PCR; TCRdb holds only in-frame clones, not every one. This table has around 170,000 clones, about 80% appearing once. The sample was PBMCs. Every receptor here comes from a man aged 18-30 years in good health and CMV-seronegative. CDR3s include the opening cysteine and the closing phenylalanine or tryptophan. Each record gives: V gene, D gene, clone size, J gene, CDR3 DNA, CDR3 protein. The D gene is left open where the match is weak. The size entry is marked missing in some rows and otherwise reads once, few, many or a size class.

TRBV11-3	NA	NA	TRBJ1-1	TGTGCCAGCAGCTTAGGGGGCCTGAACACTGAAGCTTTCTTT	CASSLGGLNTEAFF
TRBV27	TRBD2	few	TRBJ2-7	TGTGCCAGCAGAGGACTAGCGGGAGGGCCTCTTTACGAGCAGTACTTC	CASRGLAGGPLYEQYF
TRBV2	TRBD1	NA	TRBJ1-2	TGTGCCAGCAGGGGACAGGGTGGCCCTCGACTCTATGGCTACACCTTC	CASRGQGGPRLYGYTF
TRBV6-5	NA	NA	TRBJ2-3	TGTGCCAGCAGTTACTATCCTCCTCTAGTGTATACGCAGTATTTT	CASSYYPPLVYTQYF
TRBV30	NA	NA	TRBJ1-1	TGTGCCAGCCGGGCCGGGGGAACTGAAGCTTTCTTT	CASRAGGTEAFF
TRBV5-4	TRBD1	once	TRBJ2-4	TGTGCCAGCAGCGCCCTAAACAGGGGATCGACCAAAAACATTCAGTACTTC	CASSALNRGSTKNIQYF
TRBV4-3	NA	NA	TRBJ1-2	TGCGCCAGCAGCCAATTGGAGACTCCCTATGGCTACACCTTC	CASSQLETPYGYTF
TRBV6-6	TRBD1	NA	TRBJ1-1	TGTGCCAGCAGTGACAGGGAAGGGGGCACTGAAGCTTTCTTT	CASSDREGGTEAFF
TRBV6-5	NA	few	TRBJ1-1	TGTGCCAGCAGTTACGACTTCAGCACTGAAGCTTTCTTT	CASSYDFSTEAFF
TRBV27	TRBD2	NA	TRBJ2-1	TGTGCCAGCAGGATCTCACCGGGACTAGCGTACAATGAGCAGTTCTTC	CASRISPGLAYNEQFF
TRBV7-6	NA	NA	TRBJ2-5	TGTGCCAGCAGCTTAGACCAGGGGGGAAAGACCCAGTACTTC	CASSLDQGGKTQYF
TRBV4-3	NA	NA	TRBJ1-6	TGCGCCAGCAGCCAGGACCTAGGGGGGGATCGGTCACCCCTCCACTTT	CASSQDLGGDRSPLHF
TRBV6-5	NA	NA	TRBJ2-5	TGTGCCAGCAGTTACTCGAGGGGGGGAGAAACCCAGTACTTC	CASSYSRGGETQYF
TRBV30	TRBD2	NA	TRBJ2-1	TGTGCCTTAACTAGCGGGAGGGACAATGAGCAGTTCTTC	CALTSGRDNEQFF
TRBV19	TRBD1	NA	TRBJ2-3	TGTGCCAGTAGTCCTCTGACAGGGCCGAGCACAGATACGCAGTATTTT	CASSPLTGPSTDTQYF
TRBV7-2	NA	NA	TRBJ1-2	TGTGCCAGCAGCTTAAGACAGGAGGCCTATGGCTACACCTTC	CASSLRQEAYGYTF
TRBV21-1	NA	NA	TRBJ1-2	TGTGCCAGCCTTGGACAGGGGACAGGGGATCATGGCTACACCTTC	CASLGQGTGDHGYTF
TRBV7-2	NA	NA	TRBJ2-1	TGTGCCAGCAGCTTAGCAGCGGTCTCCTACAATGAGCAGTTCTTC	CASSLAAVSYNEQFF
TRBV27	NA	once	TRBJ2-5	TGTGCCACCTCCGGGTCGGGGGAGACCCAGTACTTC	CATSGSGETQYF
TRBV10-2	NA	NA	TRBJ1-2	TGCGCCAGCAAAGCGACAGGCGGGAGCTTGGGGTATGGCTACACCTTC	CASKATGGSLGYGYTF
TRBV30	NA	NA	TRBJ1-5	TGTGCCTGGAGTGTAAGGGGCAGGGAGGGTCAGCCCCAGCATTTT	CAWSVRGREGQPQHF
TRBV19	TRBD1	NA	TRBJ1-4	TGTGCCAGTAGTTTCGAACTACAGGGGCCTATTAATGAAAAACTGTTTTTT	CASSFELQGPINEKLFF
TRBV5-6	TRBD1	NA	TRBJ2-2	TGTGCCAGCAGTCGCCTCGACAGGGACGTCGGGGAGCTGTTTTTT	CASSRLDRDVGELFF
TRBV6-5	TRBD2	once	TRBJ2-1	TGTGCCAGCAGGCCCTCGGGACTAGCGATAAATGAGCAGTTCTTC	CASRPSGLAINEQFF
TRBV4-3	NA	NA	TRBJ2-4	TGCGCCAGCAGCCAAGGAGACAAAAACATTCAGTACTTC	CASSQGDKNIQYF
TRBV30	NA	few	TRBJ2-7	TGTGCCTGTCCCCGGGAGTTTTGGGAGCAGTACTTC	CACPREFWEQYF